The next 6 T cell receptor beta chains were all read from a single sample in a study of blood T cell repertoires in COVID-19. The repertoire was sequenced with immunoSEQ multiplex PCR; TCRdb's copy has only in-frame clones and lacks some. The sample includes about 180,000 clones, 82% of them seen just once. Source material: peripheral blood. These receptors all come from a woman in her 70s with acute or convalescent COVID-19.

The V gene is TRBV28, the J gene TRBJ2-3; 7 bases agree with TRBD2. Looked up from germline, CDR1 is MDHEN and CDR2 is SYDVKM. The CDR3 spans 14 residues. J was trimmed by 3 bases and V by 2 bases; bases with no gene match: 2. DNA for the CDR3: TGTGCCAGCAGTTTACGCGGGAGTACAGATACGCAGTATTTT. Amino acids: CASSLRGSTDTQYF.

The rearrangement joins TRBV7-9 to TRBJ2-3; a possible D gene is TRBD1 (5 bases). The length of the CDR3 is 12 residues. CDR1 and CDR2 from the germline V gene are SEHNR and FQNEAQ (reference sequence). Trimming took 1 base from V and 12 from J, leaving 11 bases between them. CDR3 protein: CASSLEGITQYF. The CDR3 DNA reads TGTGCCAGCAGCTTAGAGGGGATAACTCAGTATTTT.

This chain uses TRBV27 with TRBJ1-2, with D unresolved. The CDR3 extends over 16 amino acids. Germline-derived CDR1 and CDR2 are MNHEY and SMNVEV (reference sequence). V dropped 6 bases and J dropped 1 base, with 18 bases sitting between them. CDR3 region: CASRFLAGDYNYGYTF. In nucleotides, the CDR3 is TGTGCCAGCAGGTTCCTGGCAGGCGATTATAACTATGGCTACACCTTC.

The CDR3 sequence is CASGLTGTGFNYGYTF. CDR3 DNA sequence: TGTGCTAGTGGTTTGACGGGGACAGGCTTTAACTATGGCTACACCTTC. The chain carries TRBV12-5 and TRBJ1-2; 8 bases agree with TRBD1. The V and J ends lost 2 bases and 1 base, in that order; junction bases with no gene match: 6. This CDR3 has 16 residues. Looked up from germline, CDR1 is LGHNT and CDR2 is FRNRAP.

The CDR3: CASRRQARTYGYTF. The CDR3 region has the DNA TGTGCCAGCAGGAGACAGGCTCGCACTTATGGCTACACCTTC. The rearrangement links TRBV11-2 to TRBJ1-2, with a tentative D call TRBD1 (6 bases). Trimming removed 6 bases at V and 5 bases at J, with 16 bases between. The CDR3 contains 14 residues. From germline, CDR1 is SGHAT and CDR2 FQNNGV.

J is TRBJ1-1 and V is TRBV5-6; no clear D gene. The CDR3 runs to 16 residues. V shed 4 bases and J shed 0 bases, with 16 bases lying between them. Germline-derived CDR1 and CDR2 are SGHDT and YYEEEE. CDR3 protein: CASSREYYGVNTEAFF. CDR3 sequence (DNA): TGTGCCAGCAGCAGGGAGTACTACGGGGTGAACACTGAAGCTTTCTTT. The variable domain in full, with the rest retrieved from reference TRBV5-6 and TRBJ1-1, is DAGVTQSPTHLIKTRGQQVTLRCSPKSGHDTVSWYQQALGQGPQFIFQYYEEEERQRGNFPDRFSGHQFPNYSSELNVNALLLGDSALYLCASSREYYGVNTEAFFGQGTRLTVV.